The entry that follows covers one TCR beta chain sequence. What it binds is unknown. The CDR3 is 17 amino acids. With 1 base removed from V and 2 bases from J, the gap between germline ends came to 16 bases. The germline V gene has CDR1 SEHNR and CDR2 FQNEAQ (reference sequence). Profiling relied on immunoSEQ multiplex PCR, and the TCRdb table lists in-frame clones only, not all of them. The data contain over 70,000 clones, 70% to 90% of them singletons. This entry is derived from a study of OX40 agonist ivuxolimab in advanced cancers. Study results and caveats: Low normalized clonal expansion also occurred in some nonresponding patients. Partial responders receiving 0.1-3.0 mg/kg showed among the lowest clonal expansion.

This sequence originates from an adult with an advanced solid tumor such as melanoma, head and neck, liver or kidney cancer. Source: CD4+ or CD8+ T cells sorted from blood, taken in a trial of the OX40 agonist ivuxolimab. This chain connects TRBV7-9 to TRBJ2-3; the D gene is possibly TRBD2 (6 bases). The CDR3 loop reads CASSLGNSGGNTDTQYF. CDR3 DNA sequence: TGTGCCAGCAGCTTAGGGAATAGCGGAGGCAACACAGATACGCAGTATTTT. Variable domain in full (rest from reference TRBV7-9 and TRBJ2-3): DTGVSQNPRHKITKRGQNVTFRCDPISEHNRLYWYRQTLGQGPEFLTYFQNEAQLEKSRLLSDRFSAERPKGSFSTLEIQRTEQGDSAMYLCASSLGNSGGNTDTQYFGPGTRLTVL.